The present T cell receptor beta chain was sequenced within a study of OX40 agonist ivuxolimab in advanced cancers. Germline values: CDR1 SNHLY, CDR2 FYNNEI. The CDR3 totals 16 residues. V lost 6 bases to trimming and J lost 7 bases, with 21 bases between them. The assay was immunoSEQ multiplex PCR, and TCRdb's table has in-frame clones only and misses some. The sample has approximately 81,000 clones; approximately 86% are singletons. The chain joins TRBV2 to TRBJ1-4; TRBD1 is a possible D gene (5 bases). This receptor was taken from an adult with an advanced solid tumor such as melanoma, head and neck, liver or kidney cancer. The sequences come from CD4+ or CD8+ T cells sorted from blood, collected in a trial of the OX40 agonist ivuxolimab. CDR3 DNA: TGTGCCAGCAGATTCAGGGACGTCGGTAATGGTGAAAAACTGTTTTTT. It translates to CASRFRDVGNGEKLFF.